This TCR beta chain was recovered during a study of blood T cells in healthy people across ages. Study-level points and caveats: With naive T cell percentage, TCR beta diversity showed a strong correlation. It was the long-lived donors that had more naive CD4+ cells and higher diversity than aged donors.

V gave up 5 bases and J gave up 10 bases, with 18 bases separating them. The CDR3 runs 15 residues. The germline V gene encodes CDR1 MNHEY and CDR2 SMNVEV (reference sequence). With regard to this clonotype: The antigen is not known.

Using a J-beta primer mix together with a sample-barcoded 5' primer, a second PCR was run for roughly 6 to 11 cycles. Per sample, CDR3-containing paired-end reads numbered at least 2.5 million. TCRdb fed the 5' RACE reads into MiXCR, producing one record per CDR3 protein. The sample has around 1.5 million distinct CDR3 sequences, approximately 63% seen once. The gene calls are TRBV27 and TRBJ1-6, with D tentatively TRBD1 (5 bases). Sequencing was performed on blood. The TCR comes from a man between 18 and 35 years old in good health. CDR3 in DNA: TGTGCCAGCAGTCCTGCACAGGCCGTAGGGTCACCCCTCCACTTT. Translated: CASSPAQAVGSPLHF.